The clone carrying this T cell receptor beta chain has a handful of counts. What it binds is not known. This sample was included in a study of T-cell memory formation after mild COVID-19. Findings of the study overall: Some clones that responded turned up in pre-infection memory, which suggests that cross-reactive memory joined in. While clones contracting from day 15 to 85 were balanced between CD4 and CD8, later expanders leaned CD4+.

A 5'RACE reaction primed in the constant segment made cDNA libraries of TCR alpha and TCR beta, and these carried sample barcodes and UMIs. TCRdb analysed the 5' RACE reads with MiXCR anew, one entry per CDR3 protein. The sample lists about 320,000 distinct CDR3 sequences; around 15% were seen once. With 1 base removed from V and 2 bases from J, the gap between germline ends came to 18 bases. Germline loops: CDR1 LGHNA, CDR2 YNFKEQ. The CDR3 spans 17 residues. The sequence was collected from a man younger than 30 who had mild COVID-19 (a few samples of this study predate the infection). Cell type and time point are not known. The sample consisted of PBMCs or a T cell subset sorted from them (not recorded which). The chain links TRBV4-2 to TRBJ2-7; tentative D call: TRBD1 (5 bases). The CDR3 DNA reads as TGTGCCAGCAGCCAAGGACAGCGCTCCATCCTAGCCTACGAGCAGTACTTC. This sequence encodes CASSQGQRSILAYEQYF.